Below are 28 T cell receptor beta chains sequenced from a single sample in a study of metastatic and nonmetastatic thyroid tumors (dated by TCRdb to about 2020). The library was built by means of PCR. Sequencing instrument: Illumina HiSeq 4000. TCRdb took the public reads, trimmed them with fastp at Q25, ran MiXCR for clone calling and kept in-frame beta chains. This sample comprises tens of thousands of clones, approximately 19% of them detected only once. Approximately 20% of the sample goes to the ten largest clones. None of the patients had been given any treatment before thyroid surgery. The material sequenced was blood. The receptors here all came from a female donor with papillary thyroid cancer or a benign thyroid nodule (not recorded which). Some clones in this sample may be carry-over from other donors' samples.

This clone was picked up many times. J is TRBJ1-2 and V is TRBV20-1; D may be TRBD1 (6 bases). CDR3 size: 12 residues. V was pared by 5 bases and J by 6 bases, with 13 bases between. Per germline, CDR1 DFQATT and CDR2 SNEGSKA (reference sequence). In DNA, the CDR3 is TGCAGTGCTGGAGCCAGGGGTGATGGCTACACCTTC. This gives the protein CSAGARGDGYTF.

This clone was detected many times. The gene calls are TRBV11-2 and TRBJ1-3; D possibly corresponds to TRBD1 (6 bases). Deletions cut 2 bases from V and 0 bases from J, with 14 bases between. Germline CDR1 SGHAT, CDR2 FQNNGV. This CDR3 has 17 residues. The CDR3 region is CASSLIAGVLSGNTIYF. The CDR3, as DNA: TGTGCCAGCAGCTTAATCGCAGGGGTTCTCTCTGGAAACACCATATATTTT.

This clone was detected only a few times. V is TRBV5-4 and J is TRBJ2-5, with no clear D. In germline, CDR1 is SGHNT, CDR2 YYREEE (reference sequence). The CDR3 loop spans 14 amino acids. The V end was cut by 0 bases, the J end by 5 bases, with 11 bases between. The CDR3 loop is CASSLVGFKETQYF. DNA of the CDR3: TGTGCCAGCAGCTTGGTTGGATTCAAGGAGACCCAGTACTTC.

This clone was found many times. The chain recombines TRBV19 with TRBJ1-5; D might be TRBD1 (5 bases). Germline CDR1 reads LNHDA; CDR2 reads SQIVND (reference sequence). Trimming pared 5 bases from V and 13 bases from J, leaving 24 bases between. This CDR3 spans 15 amino acids. The CDR3 loop is CASSASGTGILPQHF. CDR3 sequence (DNA): TGTGCCAGTAGTGCCTCCGGGACGGGCATACTTCCGCAGCATTTT.

This clone was counted between two and nine times. The rearrangement joins TRBV19 to TRBJ1-2; tentative D call: TRBD1 (5 bases). Trimming removed 8 bases from V and 1 base from J, with 8 bases in between. The CDR3 has 12 residues. CDR1 and CDR2 from the germline V gene are LNHDA and SQIVND (reference sequence). The CDR3 loop reads CASGAINYGYTF. The CDR3 DNA reads TGTGCCAGTGGGGCGATTAACTATGGCTACACCTTC.

This clone was seen ten or more times. V is TRBV6-2 or TRBV6-3 and J is TRBJ1-1; TRBD1 might be the D (5 bases). The CDR3 totals 13 residues. The V end lost 2 bases, the J end lost 5 bases, and 9 bases lay between the germline ends. In germline, CDR1 is MNHEY, CDR2 SVGEGT. The CDR3 sequence is CASSYGGGTEAFF. CDR3 DNA sequence: TGTGCCAGCAGTTACGGGGGAGGGACTGAAGCTTTCTTT.

A few counts support this clone. The rearrangement joins TRBV19 to TRBJ2-2; 7 nucleotides align to TRBD2. Losses at the gene ends were 6 bases for V and 0 bases for J; bases not matched to a gene: 4. The CDR3 spans 15 residues. The germline gives CDR1 LNHDA, CDR2 SQIVND (reference sequence). CDR3 sequence (DNA): TGTGCCAGTAGGGGACTATACGCGAACACCGGGGAGCTGTTTTTT. Residues: CASRGLYANTGELFF.

This rearrangement joins TRBV11-1 to TRBJ1-1, with 12 bases identical to TRBD1. Unmatched junction bases numbered 4, after V lost 5 bases and J lost 3 bases. CDR3 length: 15 amino acids. Per the germline V gene, CDR1 is SGHAT and CDR2 is FQDESV (reference sequence). CDR3 in DNA: TGTGCCAGCAGCCCAGGGACAGGGGGCGACACTGAAGCTTTCTTT. It yields the protein CASSPGTGGDTEAFF.

In its sample, this clone was seen many times. The CDR3 loop reads CASSATGTPQETQYF. Here the CDR3 DNA reads TGTGCCAGCAGCGCCACCGGGACACCCCAAGAGACCCAGTACTTC. The V gene is TRBV9, the J gene TRBJ2-5; weak D call: TRBD1 (6 bases). Germline CDR1 reads SGDLS; CDR2 reads YYNGEE. The CDR3 length is 15 residues. The V end lost 3 bases, the J end lost 1 base, and 13 bases lay between the germline ends.

This clone was counted a few times. Other DNA sequences in this sample translate to the same CDR3. The chain carries TRBV20-1 and TRBJ2-2; D assignment may be TRBD1 or TRBD2 (7 bases each). Germline V CDR1 and CDR2: DFQATT, SNEGSKA (reference sequence). This CDR3 has 15 amino acids. V gave up 7 bases and J gave up 3 bases, with 18 bases separating them. The CDR3 nucleotides read TGCAGTGTTCCCAATGCAGGGGGGGACACCGGGGAGCTGTTTTTT. Translated: CSVPNAGGDTGELFF.

This clone was observed once. This chain uses TRBV7-2 with TRBJ2-7; D gene unclear. Germline lookup yields CDR1 SGHTA and CDR2 FQGNSA. The CDR3 extends over 15 amino acids. Trimming removed 1 base at V and 0 bases at J, with 10 bases between. CDR3 nucleotides: TGTGCCAGCAGCTTAGTATCCCATCTCTCCTACGAGCAGTACTTC. It specifies CASSLVSHLSYEQYF.

This clone was picked up a small number of times. The junction shows a germline mismatch at one end, possibly a read error. V gene TRBV6-1 combines with J gene TRBJ2-7, with D possibly TRBD2 on 6 matching bases. CDR3 length: 12 amino acids. Germline CDR1 and CDR2: MNHNS and SASEGT. The DNA for the CDR3 is TGTGCCAGCAGGAGGGACTCCCACGAGCAGTACTTC. This translates into CASRRDSHEQYF.

This clone was seen repeatedly, ten times or more. The V gene is TRBV7-3, the J gene TRBJ2-5; D gene unclear. CDR1 SGHTA and CDR2 FQGTGA come from the germline V gene. V lost 0 bases to trimming and J lost 5 bases, with 7 bases between them. This CDR3 has 13 residues. The chain's CDR3 is CASSLTVAETQYF. In DNA form, the CDR3 reads TGTGCCAGCAGCTTAACGGTCGCGGAGACCCAGTACTTC.

The chain joins TRBV7-9 to TRBJ1-2; the match to TRBD1 covers 7 bases. Germline CDR1 SEHNR, CDR2 FQNEAQ (reference sequence). This CDR3 is built from 14 residues. The J segment lost 3 bases and the V segment lost 7 bases, leaving 8 bases of the junction unmatched. The CDR3 nucleotides are TGTGCCAGCAACGACAGGGAATCGGACTATGGCTACACCTTC. This codes for CASNDRESDYGYTF.

This clone has only a few counts. This chain connects TRBV6-1 to TRBJ1-6; D is unclear. Trimming left V 6 bases short and J 7 bases short, with 10 bases between. This CDR3 has 13 amino acids. Germline values: CDR1 MNHNS, CDR2 SASEGT. The CDR3 DNA is TGTGCCAGCAGACCCCTAAGGAATTCACCCCTCCACTTT. It is translated as CASRPLRNSPLHF.

The chain combines TRBV20-1 with TRBJ1-3; 7 positions match TRBD1. The germline V gene encodes CDR1 DFQATT and CDR2 SNEGSKA (reference sequence). The junction had 8 bases not matched to a gene; V was cut back by 4 bases and J by 8 bases. The CDR3 is made up of 13 amino acids. CDR3 residues: CSANRDSGHTIYF. DNA for the CDR3: TGCAGTGCTAACCGGGACAGCGGACACACCATATATTTT.

This clone was observed at least ten times. This rearrangement joins TRBV2 to TRBJ2-2; D possibly corresponds to TRBD2 (5 bases). V lost 7 bases to trimming and J lost 1 base, with 10 bases between them. Per germline, CDR1 SNHLY and CDR2 FYNNEI. The CDR3 loop spans 14 amino acids. CDR3 sequence reads: CASTTEENTGELFF. The CDR3, as DNA: TGTGCCAGCACCACGGAGGAGAACACCGGGGAGCTGTTTTTT.

In its sample, this clone ranks as medium-sized. This sequence joins TRBV6-1 and TRBJ2-2; D possibly corresponds to TRBD2 (5 bases). The CDR3 loop spans 13 amino acids. Trimming took off 6 bases at V and 5 bases at J, with 10 bases between the two ends. CDR1 is MNHNS, CDR2 SASEGT, per germline. CDR3 nucleotides: TGTGCCAGCAGGCCACGGGGAACCGGGGAGCTGTTTTTT. Protein sequence: CASRPRGTGELFF.

In this sample, this clone turned up many times. The V call is TRBV6-1, the J call TRBJ2-2, with D unresolved. Trimming removed 8 bases from V and 5 bases from J, with 15 bases in between. CDR3 length: 14 amino acids. In germline, CDR1 is MNHNS, CDR2 SASEGT. The CDR3 nucleotides read TGTGCCAGCGCCAACAAGGGCAGAACCGGGGAGCTGTTTTTT. Translated, it gives CASANKGRTGELFF.

This clone was seen repeatedly, ten times or more. The chain joins TRBV15 to TRBJ1-3, with D uncertain. The CDR3 is made up of 14 amino acids. V was pared by 1 base and J by 0 bases, with 4 bases between. Looked up from germline, CDR1 is LNHNV and CDR2 is YYDKDF (reference sequence). The CDR3 DNA sequence: TGTGCCACCAGCAGAGCCCTCTCTGGAAACACCATATATTTT. Protein sequence: CATSRALSGNTIYF.

The rearrangement links TRBV11-3 to TRBJ2-7, with D unresolved. The germline CDR1 and CDR2 sequences are SGHNT and YENEEA. This CDR3 is built from 13 residues. The V and J ends lost 3 bases and 6 bases respectively, with 12 bases between them. The CDR3 DNA follows: TGTGCCAGCAGCTTGCGGCAAATAGGCGAGCAGTACTTC. Translation gives CASSLRQIGEQYF.

Ten or more counts support this clone. The rearrangement joins TRBV3-1 to TRBJ2-3, with a weak D call TRBD2 (5 bases). Per the germline V gene, CDR1 is LGHDT and CDR2 is YNNKEL (reference sequence). Trimming pared 8 bases from V and 6 bases from J, leaving 15 bases between. The CDR3 spans 13 residues. CDR3 loop: CASASGPDDTQYF. Here the CDR3 DNA reads TGTGCCAGCGCCAGCGGACCAGATGATACGCAGTATTTT.

This clone was observed many times. This rearrangement joins TRBV20-1 to TRBJ1-1, with 7 bases that match TRBD1. The germline gives CDR1 DFQATT, CDR2 SNEGSKA (reference sequence). Trimming cost V 5 bases and J 7 bases; bases outside gene matches: 10. This CDR3 comprises 13 residues. In DNA form, the CDR3 reads TGCAGTGCTCTCGGGACAGAGTCCTATGAAGCTTTCTTT. Its protein product is CSALGTESYEAFF.

This clone has a count of ten or more. This chain uses TRBV4-2 with TRBJ2-5, with D tentatively TRBD2 (5 bases). The CDR3 runs 13 residues. Germline values: CDR1 LGHNA, CDR2 YNFKEQ. The V end lost 3 bases, the J end lost 2 bases, and 7 bases lay between the germline ends. DNA for the CDR3: TGTGCCAGCAGCCAGACTACGCAAGAGACCCAGTACTTC. This sequence encodes CASSQTTQETQYF.

The chain is built from TRBV5-1 and TRBJ2-1; D not certain. The CDR3 covers 12 residues. Germline CDR1 is SGHRS and CDR2 is YFSETQ. V was trimmed by 3 bases and J by 9 bases, leaving 10 bases between them. For the CDR3, the DNA is TGCGCCAGCAGCTACCGGCCGACTGAGCAGTTCTTC. Translation gives CASSYRPTEQFF.

The rearrangement uses TRBV12-3 or TRBV12-4 and TRBJ2-3; the D is unclear. Trimming removed 6 bases from V and 6 bases from J, with 19 bases in between. The CDR3 consists of 15 residues. The CDR3 protein is CASRKAFGRSDTQYF. As DNA, the CDR3 is TGTGCCAGCAGAAAGGCCTTCGGACGGTCGGATACGCAGTATTTT.

This clone was seen many times. The chain is built from TRBV3-1 and TRBJ1-2; no firm D call. CDR1 and CDR2 from the germline V gene are LGHDT and YNNKEL (reference sequence). CDR3 length: 15 amino acids. V lost 4 bases, J lost 2 bases, and 14 bases lay in between. In DNA, the CDR3 is TGTGCCAGCAGCCGCCAAGCAACGGGGAACTATGGCTACACCTTC. Translated, it gives CASSRQATGNYGYTF.

This clone was counted many times. The chain is built from TRBV19 and TRBJ2-6, with 7 bases aligning to TRBD1. The CDR3 loop spans 15 amino acids. V lost 5 bases, J lost 3 bases, and 4 bases stayed unmatched. Germline V gene data show CDR1 as LNHDA and CDR2 as SQIVND (reference sequence). The CDR3, as DNA: TGTGCCAGTAGTGGGCGGACAGGTGGGGCCAACGTCCTGACTTTC. It codes for CASSGRTGGANVLTF. The entire variable domain, with the rest obtained from reference TRBV19 and TRBJ2-6, is as follows: DGGITQSPKYLFRKEGQNVTLSCEQNLNHDAMYWYRQDPGQGLRLIYYSQIVNDFQKGDIAEGYSVSREKKESFPLTVTSAQKNPTAFYLCASSGRTGGANVLTFGAGSRLTVL.